These T cell receptor beta chains were read from a single sample in a study of human CD4 T cells and Enterobacteriaceae. Clones were sequenced by immunoSEQ multiplex PCR, and TCRdb holds only the in-frame ones, with some missing. The sample consists of tens of thousands of clones, approximately 82% of them appearing once. The sample taken for sequencing was memory CD4+ T cells from blood. The receptors were sampled from a human donor in good health. The CDR3 runs from the conserved cysteine through the conserved F or W. Fields, in order: V gene, clone size, D gene, J gene, CDR3 DNA, CDR3 protein. The D gene is left open where the match is weak. The size of a clone is reported for some rows only, either as once, few or many, or as a class for expanded clones.

>TRBV7-2|-|TRBD1|TRBJ1-2
TGTGCCAGCAGAGGGGACAGTAACTATGGCTACACCTTC
CASRGDSNYGYTF
>TRBV18|few|-|TRBJ1-3
TGTGCCAGCTCAGCGGCTTCCTTCTCTGGAAACACCATATATTTT
CASSAASFSGNTIYF
>TRBV5-1|-|-|TRBJ2-1
TGCGCCAGCAGCTTAGAAGGGAGTAATGAGCAGTTCTTC
CASSLEGSNEQFF
>TRBV29-1|-|-|TRBJ2-4
TGCAGCGTCAGCGACAGGACAGCCAAAAACATTCAGTACTTC
CSVSDRTAKNIQYF
>TRBV2|once|-|TRBJ2-5
TGTGCCAGCACGTTACAAGAGACCCAGTACTTC
CASTLQETQYF
>TRBV28|-|TRBD2|TRBJ2-3
TGTGCCACCGGGACTACCACAGATACGCAGTATTTT
CATGTTTDTQYF
>TRBV2|-|-|TRBJ2-3
TGTGCCTCCGATAGAGATGGGCAGGTCACAGATACGCAGTATTTT
CASDRDGQVTDTQYF
>TRBV7-8|-|TRBD1|TRBJ2-1
TGTGCCAGCAGCGAGGGACAGGGGTCGCACAATGAGCAGTTCTTC
CASSEGQGSHNEQFF
>TRBV6-1|few|-|TRBJ1-2
TGTGCCAGCAGTGAGACGGGTTACTATGGCTACACCTTC
CASSETGYYGYTF
>TRBV30|-|TRBD2|TRBJ2-1
TGTGCCTGCATCTTTATGGGGCGGGAGAGGAATGAGCAGTTCTTC
CACIFMGRERNEQFF
>TRBV2|-|-|TRBJ1-5
TGTGCCAGCAGTTTCAACCCCCGGCAGCCCCAGCATTTT
CASSFNPRQPQHF
>TRBV6-1|-|-|TRBJ2-7
TGTGCCAGCAGTGCTCCGGGACTCTACGAGCAGTACTTC
CASSAPGLYEQYF
>TRBV14|-|TRBD2|TRBJ2-3
TGTGCCAGCAGCCAAGAAGCGGGAGGGGTCACAGATACGCAGTATTTT
CASSQEAGGVTDTQYF
>TRBV19|-|TRBD2|TRBJ2-3
TGTGCCAGTAGTACCCAACTAGCGGGAGCCTCAATTAGCACAGATACGCAGTATTTT
CASSTQLAGASISTDTQYF
>TRBV11-2|-|TRBD2|TRBJ2-2
TGTGCCAGCAGCTTAGGTAGCGGGAGTAACGGGGAGCTGTTTTTT
CASSLGSGSNGELFF
>TRBV19|-|-|TRBJ1-1
TGTGCCAGTACCACGATCCGGGGGACTGAAGCTTTCTTT
CASTTIRGTEAFF
>TRBV5-8|once|-|TRBJ2-3
TGTGCCAGCAGCTTTTGGCCTAGCACAGATACGCAGTATTTT
CASSFWPSTDTQYF
>TRBV5-1|-|TRBD2|TRBJ2-6
TGCGCCAGCAGCCTCCCCTTAGCGGGAGGGCCTTCTGGGGCCAACGTCCTGACTTTC
CASSLPLAGGPSGANVLTF
>TRBV7-3|-|-|TRBJ2-2
TGTGCCAGCAGCTTAGGTCTTGCTACCGGGGAGCTGTTTTTT
CASSLGLATGELFF
>TRBV28|few|-|TRBJ2-5
TGTGCCAGCAGTGTCGTAGGGGAGACCCAGTACTTC
CASSVVGETQYF
>TRBV29-1|-|TRBD1|TRBJ2-3
TGCAGCGTCGTCCCGGGACAGGGGGCAGATACGCAGTATTTT
CSVVPGQGADTQYF
>TRBV19|-|TRBD1|TRBJ1-5
TGTGCCAGTAGTTACGGGACAGCGGGCAATCAGCCCCAGCATTTT
CASSYGTAGNQPQHF
>TRBV27|-|TRBD1|TRBJ2-7
TGTGCCAGCAGTTTTAACCGGGCCAGGGGGGAGCAGTACTTC
CASSFNRARGEQYF
>TRBV28|-|-|TRBJ2-7
TGTGCCAGCAGTCTCGAGGGCTACGAGCAGTACTTC
CASSLEGYEQYF
>TRBV5-1|-|-|TRBJ2-5
TGCGCCAGCAGTCACTATAGCGGTCAGGAGGAGACCCAGTACTTC
CASSHYSGQEETQYF
>TRBV6-5|-|TRBD1|TRBJ1-1
TGTGCCAGCCGGGACAGGGTTATGAACACTGAAGCTTTCTTT
CASRDRVMNTEAFF
>TRBV6-1|once|-|TRBJ1-6
TGTGCCAGCAGTGAAGGTATAGGTGGTCTCCTCTATAATTCACCCCTCCACTTT
CASSEGIGGLLYNSPLHF
>TRBV11-2|-|-|TRBJ2-3
TGTGCCAGCAGCTTCCTGATCGGGGAAGGGCGCGGCACAGATACGCAGTATTTT
CASSFLIGEGRGTDTQYF
>TRBV2|-|-|TRBJ2-1
TGTGCCAGCAGGGCGGACACGCGCAATGAGCAGTTCTTC
CASRADTRNEQFF
>TRBV5-6|-|TRBD2|TRBJ2-3
TGTGCCAGCAGCTTGGCTTTGGGACTAGCGGGAGTGGGTGATACGCAGTATTTT
CASSLALGLAGVGDTQYF
>TRBV27|few|-|TRBJ1-1
TGTGCCAGCAGCACTTACTTAGACAGGAAAGCTTTCTTT
CASSTYLDRKAFF
>TRBV5-6|-|TRBD1|TRBJ2-3
TGTGCCAGCAGCTCGACAGGGATTCGCACAGATACGCAGTATTTT
CASSSTGIRTDTQYF
>TRBV19|-|TRBD2|TRBJ2-3
TGTGCCAGTAGTATGGGACTAGCGCTTACCACAGATACGCAGTATTTT
CASSMGLALTTDTQYF
>TRBV19|once|TRBD1|TRBJ2-3
TGTGCCAGTAGTATCTCCGGGACAGGGGCCACAGATACGCAGTATTTT
CASSISGTGATDTQYF
>TRBV5-5|-|TRBD2|TRBJ2-7
TGTGCCAGCAGCTCGGGACTAGCGCGTTCCTACGAGCAGTACTTC
CASSSGLARSYEQYF
>TRBV9|few|-|TRBJ2-4
TGTGCCAGCAGCGAAGGAGGCCACATTCAGTACTTC
CASSEGGHIQYF
>TRBV5-8|-|-|TRBJ2-7
TGTGCCAGCAGCTTTAATCGAGGACGTGAGCAGTACTTC
CASSFNRGREQYF
>TRBV5-5|few|-|TRBJ2-3
TGTGCCGGGGGTGCCCTTAGCACAGATACGCAGTATTTT
CAGGALSTDTQYF
>TRBV6-5|-|TRBD2|TRBJ2-5
TGTGCCAGCAGCACACGGGAGGGTGCTAGGACCCAGTACTTC
CASSTREGARTQYF
>TRBV7-8|-|-|TRBJ1-3
TGTGCCAGCAGTCCCGGGACCCCGAACACCATATATTTT
CASSPGTPNTIYF
>TRBV6-5|few|-|TRBJ1-6
TGTGCCAGCAGTTACCAAGGTGGCAGGGGAGATTCACCCCTCCACTTT
CASSYQGGRGDSPLHF
>TRBV6-1|-|-|TRBJ1-1
TGTGCCAGCAGTCCTAACACTGAAGCTTTCTTT
CASSPNTEAFF
>TRBV5-1|-|TRBD2|TRBJ2-1
TGCGCCAGCAGCTTAACGACTAGCGGGAGAGGGGGTGAGCAGTTCTTC
CASSLTTSGRGGEQFF
>TRBV7-9|-|TRBD1|TRBJ1-2
TGTGCCAGCAGCCGCGGACAGGCTAACTATGGCTACACCTTC
CASSRGQANYGYTF
>TRBV10-2|-|-|TRBJ2-3
TGCGCCAGCAGTGAGAGGTCAGCGCTCACAGATACGCAGTATTTT
CASSERSALTDTQYF
>TRBV11-2|few|-|TRBJ2-1
TGTGCCAGCAGCCCCCGGAGGTCCGGGAATGAGCAGTTCTTC
CASSPRRSGNEQFF
>TRBV5-1|-|TRBD2|TRBJ2-7
TGCGCCAGCAGCTACAGGACTAGCGGGAGCATGGGCGAGCAGTACTTC
CASSYRTSGSMGEQYF
>TRBV11-2|-|TRBD1|TRBJ1-1
TGTGCCAGCAACGACAGGGATAAAGGATCTGAAGCTTTCTTT
CASNDRDKGSEAFF
>TRBV6-6|medium-sized|-|TRBJ1-5
TGTGCCAGCAGTTACTACAGGGACAATCAGCCCCAGCATTTT
CASSYYRDNQPQHF
>TRBV18|once|-|TRBJ1-1
TGTGCCAGCTCACCATCATTAGGGGGGACTGAAGCTTTCTTT
CASSPSLGGTEAFF
>TRBV30|-|-|TRBJ1-3
TGTGCCTGGAGTGTAAGAGAGCAAGGAAACACCATATATTTT
CAWSVREQGNTIYF
>TRBV4-1|-|-|TRBJ2-1
TGCGCCAGCAGCCAAGAAGTTTCGGGGGCGTATGAGCAGTTCTTC
CASSQEVSGAYEQFF
>TRBV7-3|-|-|TRBJ1-1
TGTGCCAGCAGCTTCGGTTGGGGATGGGGTCCCAACTTGAACACTGAAGCTTTCTTT
CASSFGWGWGPNLNTEAFF
>TRBV7-9|-|-|TRBJ1-1
TGTGCCAGCAGCTTAGTTGGGCGGGGGAACACTGAAGCTTTCTTT
CASSLVGRGNTEAFF